The clone carrying this T cell receptor (beta chain) was found many times. The data were taken from a study of HIV-infected children after antiretroviral therapy interruption. Background on the study: Interruption group median age roughly 10 years; continuous group about 8 years. EBV and CMV exposure was recorded in most children.

Specified treatment: PENTA 11 planned treatment interruption arm or continuous ART arm. At least 24 weeks of at least three-drug ART, in children 2 to 15 years. From thawed PBMCs, naive CD4+ CD45RA+ CD45RO- T cells were sorted. CDR3 length: 14 residues. The V end was cut by 5 bases, the J end by 5 bases, with 14 bases between. Germline V gene data show CDR1 as SGHTA and CDR2 as FQGNSA. Unique molecular identifiers were included in an RNA-based 3' RACE TCR library. One entry per CDR3 protein results from TCRdb running MiXCR on the 3' RACE reads. The sample has 30,000 to 50,000 distinct CDR3 sequences; approximately 7% are singletons.

This chain joins TRBV7-2 and TRBJ2-3; weak D call: TRBD1 (7 bases). The receptor's source is a pool of human donors with HIV. Sequencing used CD45RA+ CD4+ T cells from PBMCs, pooled from several time points, obtained from a donor given antiretroviral therapy, either interrupted or continuous. As to subset: naive CD4+ CD45RA+ CD45RO- T cells. The CDR3 DNA reads as TGTGCCAGCAGCCTGTCAGGGGGGCAAGATACGCAGTATTTT. Its protein is CASSLSGGQDTQYF.